The source of this T cell receptor (beta chain) is a study of T cell responses to AZD1222 COVID-19 vaccine. Study results and limitations: Donors skewed white British and female; clonal diversity was possibly underestimated. Spike-specific TCR breadth and depth were elevated following two AZD1222 doses. Unmutated regions of variants are reportedly targeted by nearly half of spike-specific TCRs.

This CDR3 comprises 12 residues. V lost 6 bases and J 1 base, leaving 5 bases between the germline ends. Per germline, CDR1 MDHEN and CDR2 SYDVKM. As to this clone: Its antigen is still unknown.

TCRdb's table, derived via immunoSEQ multiplex PCR, lists solely in-frame clones and lacks some. In the table there are 150,000 to 180,000 clones, over 90% of which are singletons. The starting material was peripheral blood, obtained 28 days after the second AZD1222 dose. This chain joins TRBV28 and TRBJ2-3; D unresolved. This clonotype was obtained from an adult who received the AZD1222 COVID-19 vaccine. The CDR3 sequence is CASRGGTDTQYF. The CDR3 DNA is TGTGCCAGCAGAGGTGGCACAGATACGCAGTATTTT.